A selection of T cell receptor beta chains follows, all from one sample in a study of regulatory T cells in long-lasting Graves disease. Via MiXCR, TCRdb re-called the multiplex PCR reads, giving one row per CDR3 protein. The table records about 660,000 distinct CDR3 sequences, 30% of them present only once. The sample was peripheral blood mononuclear cells (PBMCs), taken when the disease was refractory, from a patient treated with antithyroid drugs. The receptors originated from a female donor with Graves disease. Both conserved end residues are part of each CDR3. The order of the fields is D gene, CDR3 length, V gene, clone size, J gene, CDR3 protein, CDR3 DNA. A D gene is named only where the DNA matches it firmly. Rows may omit the clone size; those that give it use once, few, many or a size class.

d_gene: NA; len: 15; v_gene: TRBV19; abundance: few; j_gene: TRBJ2-5; CDR3aa: CASSIPEPSGETQYF; CDR3nt: TGTGCCAGTAGTATACCTGAGCCGAGTGGTGAGACCCAGTACTTC
d_gene: NA; len: 15; v_gene: TRBV6-2/TRBV6-3; abundance: NA; j_gene: TRBJ1-5; CDR3aa: CASSEGGSGNQPQHF; CDR3nt: TGTGCCAGCAGTGAGGGGGGTTCGGGCAATCAGCCCCAGCATTTT
d_gene: NA; len: 16; v_gene: TRBV12-3/TRBV12-4; abundance: NA; j_gene: TRBJ2-2; CDR3aa: CASSLSGRRDTGELFF; CDR3nt: TGTGCCAGCAGTTTATCGGGACGGAGGGACACCGGGGAGCTGTTTTTT
d_gene: NA; len: 14; v_gene: TRBV6-1; abundance: NA; j_gene: TRBJ1-4; CDR3aa: CATSSGREEEKLFF; CDR3nt: TGTGCCACCTCATCGGGCAGGGAAGAGGAAAAACTGTTTTTT
d_gene: NA; len: 13; v_gene: TRBV2; abundance: NA; j_gene: TRBJ1-5; CDR3aa: CASTRNSNQPQHF; CDR3nt: TGTGCCAGCACCAGAAATAGCAATCAGCCCCAGCATTTT
d_gene: NA; len: 14; v_gene: TRBV6-9; abundance: few; j_gene: TRBJ1-2; CDR3aa: CASSYSGREYGYTF; CDR3nt: TGTGCCAGCAGTTACTCAGGCAGGGAGTATGGCTACACCTTC
d_gene: TRBD1; len: 14; v_gene: TRBV6-1; abundance: NA; j_gene: TRBJ1-1; CDR3aa: CASSTGQVFTEAFF; CDR3nt: TGTGCCAGCAGTACGGGACAGGTCTTCACTGAAGCTTTCTTT
d_gene: NA; len: 15; v_gene: TRBV3-1; abundance: NA; j_gene: TRBJ2-7; CDR3aa: CASSQTPGVSYEQYF; CDR3nt: TGTGCCAGCAGCCAAACTCCGGGTGTCTCCTACGAGCAGTACTTC
d_gene: NA; len: 16; v_gene: TRBV14; abundance: few; j_gene: TRBJ1-2; CDR3aa: CASSQDRHSEVYGYTF; CDR3nt: TGTGCCAGCAGCCAAGACCGGCACAGTGAAGTCTATGGCTACACCTTC
d_gene: NA; len: 13; v_gene: TRBV27; abundance: few; j_gene: TRBJ1-5; CDR3aa: CASSKRSNQPQHF; CDR3nt: TGTGCCAGCAGCAAAAGGAGCAATCAGCCCCAGCATTTT
d_gene: NA; len: 16; v_gene: TRBV20-1; abundance: few; j_gene: TRBJ2-5; CDR3aa: CSALPKDEWNQETQYF; CDR3nt: TGCAGTGCTCTTCCAAAGGACGAATGGAACCAAGAGACCCAGTACTTC
d_gene: NA; len: 16; v_gene: TRBV7-7; abundance: few; j_gene: TRBJ2-2; CDR3aa: CASSLGTEANTGELFF; CDR3nt: TGTGCCAGCAGCTTAGGGACCGAAGCGAACACCGGGGAGCTGTTTTTT
d_gene: TRBD1; len: 15; v_gene: TRBV3-1; abundance: NA; j_gene: TRBJ2-7; CDR3aa: CASSQGRGLIDEQYF; CDR3nt: TGTGCCAGCAGCCAAGGCAGGGGGCTTATCGACGAGCAGTACTTC